This paragraph covers one T cell receptor (beta chain) sequence. The specificity of this receptor is unknown. It has no much larger one-base neighbor in the sample; base qualities were not kept. This specimen comes from a study of blood T cell repertoires in COVID-19 (dated by TCRdb to the early 2020s). For context, the study as a whole: Collaborator samples came from the United States, Italy and Spain and covered acute and convalescent phases of COVID-19. The material from the prospective study consisted of cDNA or gDNA derived from T cells, B-cell-depleted T cells, or PBMCs. Subjects who had been exposed to COVID-19, were actively infected with it, or had recovered from it provided the deeply sampled blood TCRbeta repertoires that made up the dataset. The repertoires were released in a freely available public database intended as a resource for research on the immune response to SARS-CoV-2. The samples were drawn from the first 160 participants of the ongoing ImmuneRACE study and from 1,254 subjects provided by 6 global collaborators. Sample metadata almost always included a de-identified subject ID, COVID-19 status, age in years and sex. Where available, HLA class I and class II types were obtained from metadata supplied by the sample provider rather than from assay-based typing. Broad study findings and their caveats: Clinical and demographic metadata were provided uncurated, with the amount varying by source and participant.

The collaborating institutions used their own protocols to collect whole blood in K2EDTA tubes. For TCRbeta analysis, collaborator samples were shipped as frozen whole blood, as isolated PBMCs, or as DNA extracted from either sample type. TCRbeta CDR3 regions were amplified from genomic DNA by means of the immunoSEQ Assay, a bias-controlled multiplex PCR. Under the source paper's analysis protocol: The number of nucleated cells in each sample was estimated by amplification of reference gene primers within the assay. Sequence reads were collapsed and filtered to measure the absolute abundance of every unique TCRbeta CDR3 rearrangement. Productive Simpson clonality was computed per sample as the square root of Simpson's diversity index over productive rearrangements. Here the immuneACCESS table is served through TCRdb, limited to in-frame sequences with V and J called. Missing clones are a known gap in these copies; in checked studies unresolved V genes cover under half, and the rest lacks a known reason. V, J and clone size reflect that table, while D and trimming were determined from the DNA. The sample profile shows fewer than 130,000 clones; about 80% of them were found once. The ten largest clones add up to around 4% of the sample.

Inclusive of the bounding cysteine and phenylalanine, the CDR3 is 12 residues long. Of all the DNA, just the CDR3 is kept, 36 bases in frame from base 1. The V end loses 6 bases and the J end loses 5 bases, and a stretch of 11 bases separates them. Via the germline V gene, CDR1 is MDHEN and CDR2 SYDVKM. The origin of this receptor is a woman older than 75 with acute or convalescent COVID-19. Sequencing was done on a sample of peripheral blood. The sequence links TRBV28 to TRBJ2-7; D gene: possibly TRBD1, on 6 matching bases. The DNA sequence reads TGTGCCAGCAGCAGCTACAGGGACGAGCAGTACTTC. Its translation is CASSSYRDEQYF.